This T cell receptor beta chain stems from a study of T cell responses to AZD1222 COVID-19 vaccine. There are a few counts of this clone. Some clones are missing from TCRdb's copy, which holds only in-frame ones; the method was immunoSEQ multiplex PCR. Among approximately 150,000 clones listed, around 89% were seen once. Losses at the gene ends were 1 base for V and 4 bases for J; bases not matched to a gene: 6. The germline V gene encodes CDR1 MGHRA and CDR2 YSYEKL. The CDR3 is made up of 15 amino acids. Sample: peripheral blood, taken on day 0 of MenACWY control vaccination. The chain has TRBV4-1 and TRBJ2-7, with 8 bases aligning to TRBD2. The receptor comes from an adult in good health. The CDR3 sequence: CASSQGRLAGYEQYF. In nucleotides, the CDR3 is TGCGCCAGCAGCCAAGGGCGGCTAGCGGGTTACGAGCAGTACTTC.